This T cell receptor (beta chain) was captured by sequencing in a study of CD8 T cells in ankylosing spondylitis. Regarding the study as a whole: Among TCR beta sequences, a motif of about 8 highly homologous variants appeared characteristic of ankylosing spondylitis blood.

TCRdb ran MiXCR on the 5' RACE reads and lists one entry per CDR3 protein. The sample lists a few hundred thousand distinct CDR3 sequences, more than 20% occurring once. The germline CDR1 and CDR2 sequences are SNHLY and FYNNEI. Between the trimmed V and J ends, which lost 6 bases and 10 bases, there was a span of 10 bases. The CDR3 sequence is 11 residues long. About this clonotype: Antigen specificity is unknown.

Sample: blood, either unsorted or a sorted T cell fraction (not recorded which). The chain couples TRBV2 to TRBJ2-1, with D unclear. The origin of this receptor is a male donor with ankylosing spondylitis. The CDR3 is CASRYQSEQFF. Written as DNA, the CDR3 is TGTGCCAGCAGATACCAAAGCGAGCAGTTCTTC.